This is a list of T cell receptor beta chains from one sample in a study of cytomegalovirus exposure and HLA in healthy donors. Some clones are missing from TCRdb's copy, which holds only in-frame ones; the method was immunoSEQ multiplex PCR. The data show 120,000 to 150,000 clones, around 77% seen once. Sequencing was carried out using PBMCs. The origin of the receptors is a man younger than 45 in good health and CMV-seronegative. The CDR3 runs from the conserved cysteine through the conserved F or W. The D gene is left open where the match is weak. Not every row has a clone size; where given, it reads once, few, many or a size class.

V gene,D gene,J gene,clone size,CDR3 protein,CDR3 DNA
TRBV29-1,-,TRBJ1-1,-,CSVGRVATLNTEAFF,TGCAGCGTTGGGAGGGTGGCGACGTTGAACACTGAAGCTTTCTTT
TRBV27,TRBD1,TRBJ1-2,-,CASSLTGLAGYTF,TGTGCCAGCAGTTTGACAGGGTTGGCCGGCTACACCTTC
TRBV6-5,TRBD1,TRBJ1-5,-,CASRYETGGYAQPQHF,TGTGCCAGCAGATACGAGACAGGGGGCTATGCACAGCCCCAGCATTTT
TRBV5-5,TRBD1,TRBJ1-2,-,CASSARQGTSVGYTF,TGTGCCAGCAGCGCGAGACAGGGAACCAGTGTTGGCTACACCTTC
TRBV7-2,-,TRBJ1-1,-,CASSLLATLKGYTEAFF,TGTGCCAGCAGCTTACTGGCGACGTTGAAGGGGTACACTGAAGCTTTCTTT
TRBV15,-,TRBJ1-1,once,CATSSDFPGQGLF,TGTGCCACCAGCAGTGATTTCCCGGGACAAGGTCTCTTT
TRBV19,TRBD1,TRBJ2-7,once,CASRGTGDSYEQYF,TGTGCCAGTAGGGGGACAGGGGATTCCTACGAGCAGTACTTC
TRBV5-4,TRBD1,TRBJ1-4,-,CASSLDRGFNEKLFF,TGTGCCAGCAGCTTGGACAGGGGATTTAATGAAAAACTGTTTTTT
TRBV19,TRBD2,TRBJ2-5,-,CASSSSGGKTQYF,TGTGCCAGTAGTAGTAGCGGGGGTAAGACCCAGTACTTC
TRBV25-1,TRBD1,TRBJ2-7,-,CASTTGGSYEQYF,TGTGCCAGTACCACAGGGGGCTCCTACGAGCAGTACTTC
TRBV19,-,TRBJ1-4,-,CASSPVGRRAEKLFF,TGTGCCAGTAGTCCAGTTGGGAGGCGGGCTGAAAAACTGTTTTTT
TRBV19,TRBD1,TRBJ2-1,-,CASRGTGEFNEQFF,TGTGCCAGTAGAGGCACAGGGGAATTCAATGAGCAGTTCTTC
TRBV6-5,TRBD1,TRBJ1-2,-,CASSPAGQLFGYTF,TGTGCCAGCAGCCCCGCGGGACAGCTCTTTGGCTACACCTTC
TRBV4-1,-,TRBJ1-1,few,CASSQLGQEAFF,TGCGCCAGCAGCCAGCTGGGACAAGAAGCTTTCTTT
TRBV6-5,-,TRBJ1-4,-,CASSYSVAVNEKLFF,TGTGCCAGCAGTTACTCGGTGGCAGTTAATGAAAAACTGTTTTTT
TRBV7-9,-,TRBJ2-6,-,CASSPFSGANVLTF,TGTGCCAGCAGCCCCTTTTCTGGGGCCAACGTCCTGACTTTC
TRBV10-1,TRBD1,TRBJ1-5,-,CASSEGQGIDQPQHF,TGCGCCAGCAGTGAAGGACAGGGGATCGATCAGCCCCAGCATTTT
TRBV5-4,-,TRBJ2-2,-,CASSVGLGASGELFF,TGTGCCAGCAGCGTCGGTCTAGGGGCGAGCGGGGAGCTGTTTTTT
TRBV5-1,-,TRBJ2-1,-,CASSLARMPYNEQFF,TGCGCCAGCAGCTTGGCCAGGATGCCCTACAATGAGCAGTTCTTC
TRBV5-4,TRBD1,TRBJ2-5,-,CASSRDRGLETQYF,TGTGCCAGCAGCCGGGACAGGGGCCTTGAGACCCAGTACTTC
TRBV6-5,TRBD1,TRBJ2-2,-,CASTRGGPNTGELFF,TGTGCCAGCACCCGAGGGGGCCCGAACACCGGGGAGCTGTTTTTT
TRBV6-6,-,TRBJ2-1,-,CASSHEGLGGNEQFF,TGTGCCAGCAGCCACGAGGGTCTCGGGGGCAATGAGCAGTTCTTC
TRBV28,-,TRBJ2-7,-,CASSPRDNLEQYF,TGTGCCAGCAGTCCCCGGGACAATCTCGAGCAGTACTTC
TRBV28,-,TRBJ1-2,once,CASGPNYGYTF,TGTGCCAGCGGGCCAAACTATGGCTACACCTTC
TRBV6-5,TRBD2,TRBJ2-2,-,CASRKREIAAGELFF,TGTGCCAGCAGAAAGCGGGAGATAGCTGCCGGGGAGCTGTTTTTT
TRBV9,-,TRBJ1-3,-,CASSNGNSGNTIYF,TGTGCCAGCAGCAACGGTAACTCTGGAAACACCATATATTTT
TRBV19,TRBD1,TRBJ1-2,-,CASSSQGAAVYGYTF,TGTGCCAGTAGTAGCCAGGGGGCGGCGGTCTATGGCTACACCTTC
TRBV7-8,TRBD1,TRBJ2-1,-,CASRPYTQGYEQFF,TGTGCCAGCAGACCCTATACACAGGGGTATGAGCAGTTCTTC
TRBV5-1,-,TRBJ2-3,-,CASSLTGTDTQYF,TGCGCCAGCAGCTTGACAGGGACAGATACGCAGTATTTT
TRBV6-1,-,TRBJ1-6,-,CASTQDTYNSPLHF,TGTGCCAGCACTCAGGACACCTACAATTCACCCCTCCACTTT
TRBV7-8,-,TRBJ2-4,-,CASSPTRFREGPLAKNIQYF,TGTGCCAGCAGCCCCACGAGGTTTCGAGAAGGTCCTCTAGCCAAAAACATTCAGTACTTC
TRBV14,TRBD1,TRBJ1-4,-,CASSQLGQGIRKLFF,TGTGCCAGCAGCCAACTGGGACAGGGGATACGAAAACTGTTTTTT
TRBV11-2,-,TRBJ1-1,-,CASSLAGGGGFTEAFF,TGTGCCAGCAGCTTAGCTGGGGGCGGGGGGTTCACTGAAGCTTTCTTT
TRBV4-2,TRBD1,TRBJ2-7,-,CASSQDGQGVSYEQYF,TGTGCCAGCAGCCAAGATGGCCAGGGGGTCTCCTACGAGCAGTACTTC
TRBV7-2,-,TRBJ2-3,-,CAIKQGHSVDTQYF,TGTGCCATCAAACAGGGCCACTCAGTGGATACGCAGTATTTT